This record looks at one TCR beta chain sequence and its context. Its antigen is unidentified. The CDR3 is made up of 16 amino acids. Germline V gene sequence: CDR1 SEHNR, CDR2 FQNEAQ (reference sequence). Trimming shortened V by 5 bases and J by 2 bases, and 13 bases separated the two germline ends. The data were obtained in a study of T cell repertoires in cytomegalovirus infection. The wider study: Well-studied HLA-B-restricted CMV epitopes were used in the study alongside recently identified HLA-C-restricted ones. Matching HLA type, along with CMV infection, was indicated by public TCR beta signatures.

TCRdb analysed the reads with MiXCR anew, one entry per CDR3 protein. Among roughly 990,000 distinct CDR3 sequences, 31% were seen once, and the ten largest hold around an eighth. Overall study findings and caveats: HLA-C-restricted TCR beta clonotypes specific for CMV led the ex vivo response.

The material sequenced was cultured CD8+ T cells from PBMCs, taken from culture after CMV antigen stimulation. The receptor was isolated from a human donor in good health (CMV status not recorded). Some clones in this sample may be carry-over from other donors' samples. The chain combines TRBV7-9 with TRBJ2-6; D tentatively reads TRBD1 or TRBD2 (5 bases each). This CDR3 is CASSPSGGTGANVLTF. CDR3 coding DNA: TGTGCCAGCAGCCCATCTGGGGGAACTGGGGCCAACGTCCTGACTTTC.